The present TCR beta chain was sequenced within a study of shared clonotypes between healthy human individuals. Overall study: Per donor, three plates held CD4 naive cells, three held CD4 memory, two held CD8 naive and one held CD8 memory.

The CDR3 sequence is 14 residues long. V lost 6 bases to trimming and J lost 6 bases; unmatched junction nucleotides: 4. The germline V gene has CDR1 SNHLY and CDR2 FYNNEI. Sequencing used immunoSEQ multiplex PCR; TCRdb keeps in-frame clones, though not all of them. The sample yields about 2.4 million clones, 93% seen once. The V call is TRBV2, the J call TRBJ2-7; 14 nucleotides agree with TRBD2. This TCR came from a man aged 18 to 30 in good health. Some clones in this sample may be carry-over from other donors' samples. The sample was naive CD4+ T cells from PBMCs. The subset here: CD45RA+ positively selected. The CDR3 is CASSRLAGGGEQYF. In DNA, the CDR3 is TGTGCCAGCAGCCGACTAGCGGGAGGGGGCGAGCAGTACTTC.